Each of the 20 T cell receptor beta chains below was sequenced from the same sample in a study of cytomegalovirus exposure and HLA in healthy donors. PCR was performed using 60 Vbeta and 13 Jbeta primers. Only in-frame clones appear in the TCRdb table, and some are missing; sequencing was by immunoSEQ multiplex PCR. The listing contains about 46,000 clones. The sequenced sample was PBMCs. All receptors derive from a woman aged 35 to 49 in good health and CMV-seronegative.

The rearrangement joins TRBV6-6 to TRBJ2-7, with D unresolved. CDR1 MNHNY and CDR2 SVGAGI come from the germline V gene (reference sequence). V lost 0 bases, J lost 4 bases, and 7 bases lay in between. The CDR3 is 13 amino acids. CDR3 region: CASSYSLGYEQYF. CDR3 nucleotide sequence: TGTGCCAGCAGTTACTCCCTAGGTTACGAGCAGTACTTC.

The V gene is TRBV4-3, the J gene TRBJ2-5, with D possibly matching TRBD2 (6 bases). The CDR3 totals 17 residues. V gave up 4 bases and J gave up 2 bases, with 20 bases separating them. Germline-derived CDR1 and CDR2 are LGHNA and YSLEER. The CDR3 DNA reads as TGCGCCAGCAGCCCCGGTCCGGGGGAGGCATTGCAAGAGACCCAGTACTTC. This gives the protein CASSPGPGEALQETQYF.

This rearrangement joins TRBV20-1 to TRBJ2-7; D is unclear. There are 11 residues in the CDR3. Germline V gene lookup returns CDR1 DFQATT and CDR2 SNEGSKA (reference sequence). Trimming left V 1 base short and J 2 bases short, with 3 bases between. The CDR3: CSARAAYEQYF. DNA of the CDR3: TGCAGTGCTAGAGCTGCCTACGAGCAGTACTTC.

The V and J genes are TRBV6-5 and TRBJ2-7, with D maybe TRBD2 (6 bases). Trimming took 4 bases from V and 0 from J, leaving 7 bases between them. The germline V gene has CDR1 MNHEY and CDR2 SVGAGI. The CDR3 runs 13 residues. In DNA form, the CDR3 reads TGTGCCAGCAGTTTAGCGGACTCCTACGAGCAGTACTTC. Amino acid sequence: CASSLADSYEQYF.

This chain links TRBV18 with TRBJ1-2, with 8 bases matching TRBD1. V gave up 0 bases and J gave up 0 bases; unmatched junction bases: 3. The CDR3 is made up of 16 amino acids. Germline V gene data show CDR1 as KGHSH and CDR2 as LQKENI. The CDR3 DNA reads as TGTGCCAGCTCACCACCCGGGACAGGTTCTAACTATGGCTACACCTTC. It yields the protein CASSPPGTGSNYGYTF.

The V gene is TRBV11-3, the J gene TRBJ2-1, with 8 bases fitting TRBD1. The CDR3 is 14 residues long. V dropped 1 base and J dropped 7; count of bases not matched to a gene: 3. CDR1 SGHNT and CDR2 YENEEA come from the germline V gene. CDR3: CASSLARGQNEQFF. The CDR3 region has the DNA TGTGCCAGCAGCTTAGCCAGGGGGCAGAATGAGCAGTTCTTC.

V and J are TRBV7-9 and TRBJ2-3, with D hard to call. Between the trimmed V and J ends, which lost 2 bases and 4 bases, there was a span of 4 bases. The CDR3 contains 12 residues. Germline V gene data show CDR1 as SEHNR and CDR2 as FQNEAQ (reference sequence). The CDR3 loop is CASSLSSDTQYF. DNA for the CDR3: TGTGCCAGCAGCTTATCATCAGATACGCAGTATTTT. Supplemented by reference TRBV7-9 and TRBJ2-3, the full variable domain reads DTGVSQNPRHKITKRGQNVTFRCDPISEHNRLYWYRQTLGQGPEFLTYFQNEAQLEKSRLLSDRFSAERPKGSFSTLEIQRTEQGDSAMYLCASSLSSDTQYFGPGTRLTVL.

CDR3 protein: CASSLTSGSTDTQYF. The DNA for the CDR3 is TGTGCCAGCAGCCTAACTAGCGGGAGCACAGATACGCAGTATTTT. The chain combines TRBV7-9 with TRBJ2-3; 9 positions match TRBD2. Trimming at V came to 5 bases and at J to 0 bases, leaving 3 bases not matched to a gene. Germline loops: CDR1 SEHNR, CDR2 FQNEAQ (reference sequence). The CDR3 consists of 15 residues.

V usage is TRBV4-3 and J usage is TRBJ2-7; D uncertain. Trimming cost V 0 bases and J 3 bases, with 12 bases left between them. The CDR3 has 15 amino acids. Germline CDR1 LGHNA, CDR2 YSLEER. The CDR3 nucleotides are TGCGCCAGCAGCCAAGAATGGCACGGAGACTACGAGCAGTACTTC. This encodes CASSQEWHGDYEQYF.

CDR3 residues: CASSLELAASYEQYF. The CDR3 nucleotides are TGTGCCAGCAGCTTGGAACTAGCGGCCTCCTACGAGCAGTACTTC. V gene TRBV7-2 combines with J gene TRBJ2-7, with 8 bases identical to TRBD2. In germline, CDR1 is SGHTA, CDR2 FQGNSA. The length of the CDR3 is 15 residues. The V gene end was trimmed by 3 bases and the J gene end by 0 bases; junction bases not matched to a gene: 4.

The V and J genes are TRBV29-1 and TRBJ2-1; TRBD2 matches at 12 bases. The V gene's germline CDR1 is SQVTM and CDR2 ANQGSEA. The CDR3 runs 16 residues. The junction had 7 bases not matched to a gene; V was cut back by 4 bases and J by 3 bases. The CDR3 protein is CSVAPTLAGGYNEQFF. DNA for the CDR3: TGCAGCGTTGCTCCCACACTAGCGGGAGGCTACAATGAGCAGTTCTTC.

The chain recombines TRBV9 with TRBJ2-1; 9 bases line up with TRBD2. The CDR3 is made up of 15 amino acids. V trimming: 4 bases; J trimming: 5 bases; junction bases outside the gene matches: 7. Germline CDR1 and CDR2: SGDLS and YYNGEE. In nucleotides, the CDR3 is TGTGCCAGCAGCCCTCGGACTAGCGACAACAATGAGCAGTTCTTC. Its protein product is CASSPRTSDNNEQFF. Full variable domain (rest looked up from reference TRBV9 and TRBJ2-1): DSGVTQTPKHLITATGQRVTLRCSPRSGDLSVYWYQQSLDQGLQFLIQYYNGEERAKGNILERFSAQQFPDLHSELNLSSLELGDSALYFCASSPRTSDNNEQFFGPGTRLTVL.

This chain connects TRBV19 to TRBJ2-7; D is unclear. The CDR3 spans 13 residues. The ends were cut back, 4 bases at V and 0 bases at J, with 7 bases in the middle. Germline CDR1 is LNHDA and CDR2 is SQIVND (reference sequence). This chain's CDR3 is CASSTELSYEQYF. The CDR3 bases are TGTGCCAGTAGTACTGAGCTCTCCTACGAGCAGTACTTC.

This clone ranks as medium-sized in terms of frequency. The genes are TRBV2 and TRBJ1-1, with 11 bases lining up with TRBD1. CDR1 is SNHLY, CDR2 FYNNEI, per germline. Unmatched junction bases numbered 8, after V lost 6 bases and J lost 5 bases. The CDR3 has 15 residues. The CDR3 is CASRDRGLERTEAFF. The CDR3 coding sequence is TGTGCCAGCAGGGACAGGGGGCTGGAGAGGACTGAAGCTTTCTTT.

The V gene is TRBV20-1, the J gene TRBJ2-3, with D tentatively TRBD2 (6 bases). The CDR3 has 11 amino acids. Looked up from germline, CDR1 is DFQATT and CDR2 is SNEGSKA (reference sequence). V gave up 4 bases and J gave up 4 bases, with 6 bases separating them. CDR3 sequence reads: CSAKRADTQYF. The CDR3 DNA follows: TGCAGTGCTAAGCGGGCAGATACGCAGTATTTT.

The J gene is TRBJ2-7, the V gene TRBV18, with 10 positions matching TRBD2. Germline CDR1 and CDR2: KGHSH and LQKENI. This CDR3 has 17 residues. Trimming cost V 0 bases and J 2 bases; bases outside gene matches: 7. CDR3 region: CASSPPRAGGIAYEQYF. The CDR3 DNA reads as TGTGCCAGCTCACCACCGAGAGCGGGAGGGATCGCCTACGAGCAGTACTTC.

This sequence joins TRBV5-4 and TRBJ2-5; D is possibly TRBD2 (6 bases). This CDR3 contains 13 residues. V lost 5 bases to trimming and J lost 5 bases, with 13 bases between them. Germline CDR1 is SGHNT and CDR2 is YYREEE (reference sequence). This CDR3 is CASSSREWETQYF. CDR3 nucleotides: TGTGCCAGCAGTTCCCGGGAGTGGGAGACCCAGTACTTC.

CDR3 amino acids: CASSSRELGQGSYNSPLHF. As DNA, the CDR3 is TGCGCCAGCAGCTCGAGAGAGCTCGGACAGGGCTCCTATAATTCACCCCTCCACTTT. This chain joins TRBV5-1 and TRBJ1-6; TRBD1 agrees at 8 bases. The CDR3 loop spans 19 amino acids. V gave up 3 bases and J gave up 0 bases; unmatched junction bases: 11. Germline CDR1 and CDR2: SGHRS and YFSETQ.

CDR3 loop: CARRSESCNQPQHF. In DNA, the CDR3 is TGTGCCAGAAGGTCCGAAAGCTGCAATCAGCCCCAGCATTTT. The rearrangement links TRBV5-3 to TRBJ1-5; D ambiguous. TRBV5-3 is placed among ORFs of uncertain function. The length of the CDR3 is 14 residues. Trimming took 5 bases from V and 2 from J, leaving 11 bases between them.

V is TRBV9 and J is TRBJ2-7; 10 bases fit TRBD2. The CDR3 extends over 15 amino acids. The junction had 5 bases not matched to a gene; V was cut back by 4 bases and J by 1 base. From germline, CDR1 is SGDLS and CDR2 YYNGEE. CDR3 amino acids: CASSPGLAESYEQYF. The CDR3 DNA sequence: TGTGCCAGCAGCCCCGGACTAGCGGAATCCTACGAGCAGTACTTC.